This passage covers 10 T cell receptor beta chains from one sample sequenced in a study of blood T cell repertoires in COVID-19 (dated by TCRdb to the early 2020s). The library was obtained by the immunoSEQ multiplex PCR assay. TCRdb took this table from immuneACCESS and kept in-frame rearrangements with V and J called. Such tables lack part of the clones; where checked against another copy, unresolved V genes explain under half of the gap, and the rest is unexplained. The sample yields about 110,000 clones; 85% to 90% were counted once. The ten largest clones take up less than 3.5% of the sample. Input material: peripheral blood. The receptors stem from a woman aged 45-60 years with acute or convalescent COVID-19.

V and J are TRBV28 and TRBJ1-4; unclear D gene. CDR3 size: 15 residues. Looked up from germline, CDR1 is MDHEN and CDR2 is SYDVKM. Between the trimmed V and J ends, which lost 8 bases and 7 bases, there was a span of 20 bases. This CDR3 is CASLNGGRRGEKLFF. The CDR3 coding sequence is TGTGCCAGCCTCAACGGAGGACGCCGGGGTGAAAAACTGTTTTTT.

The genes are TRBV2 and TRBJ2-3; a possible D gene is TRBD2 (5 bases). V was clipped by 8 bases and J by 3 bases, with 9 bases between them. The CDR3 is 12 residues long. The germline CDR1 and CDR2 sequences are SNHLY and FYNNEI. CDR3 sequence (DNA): TGTGCCAGCTCGTTAGCGACAGATACGCAGTATTTT. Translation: CASSLATDTQYF.

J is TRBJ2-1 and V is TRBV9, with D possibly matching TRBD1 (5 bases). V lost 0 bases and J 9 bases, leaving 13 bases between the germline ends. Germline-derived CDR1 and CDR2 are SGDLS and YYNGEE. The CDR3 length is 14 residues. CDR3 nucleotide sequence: TGTGCCAGCAGCGTAGCTGTGGGTCAGGGTGAGCAGTTCTTC. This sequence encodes CASSVAVGQGEQFF.

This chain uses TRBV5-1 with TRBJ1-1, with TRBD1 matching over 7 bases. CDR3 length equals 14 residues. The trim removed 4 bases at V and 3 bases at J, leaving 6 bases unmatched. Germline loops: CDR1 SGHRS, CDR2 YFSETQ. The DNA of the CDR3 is TGCGCCAGCAGCCGACAGGGATCGGACACTGAAGCTTTCTTT. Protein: CASSRQGSDTEAFF. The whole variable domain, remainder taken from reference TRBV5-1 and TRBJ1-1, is KAGVTQTPRYLIKTRGQQVTLSCSPISGHRSVSWYQQTPGQGLQFLFEYFSETQRNKGNFPGRFSGRQFSNSRSEMNVSTLELGDSALYLCASSRQGSDTEAFFGQGTRLTVV.

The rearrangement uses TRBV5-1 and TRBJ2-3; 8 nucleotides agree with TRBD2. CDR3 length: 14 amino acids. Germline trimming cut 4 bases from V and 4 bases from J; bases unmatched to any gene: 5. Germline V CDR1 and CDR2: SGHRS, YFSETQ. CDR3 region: CASSVPGGPDTQYF. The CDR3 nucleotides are TGCGCCAGCAGCGTCCCGGGGGGGCCAGATACGCAGTATTTT.

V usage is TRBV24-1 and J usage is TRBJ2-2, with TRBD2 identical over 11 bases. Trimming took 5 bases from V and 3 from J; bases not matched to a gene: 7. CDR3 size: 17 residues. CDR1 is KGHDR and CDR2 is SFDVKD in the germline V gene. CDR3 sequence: CATSAFSGRADTGELFF. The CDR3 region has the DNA TGTGCCACCAGTGCCTTTAGCGGGAGGGCCGACACCGGGGAGCTGTTTTTT.

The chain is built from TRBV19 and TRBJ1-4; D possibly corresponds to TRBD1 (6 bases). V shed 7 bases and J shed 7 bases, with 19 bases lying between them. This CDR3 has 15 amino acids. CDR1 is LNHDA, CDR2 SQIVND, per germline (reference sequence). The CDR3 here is CASTTEGGLGEKLFF. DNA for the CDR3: TGTGCCAGTACGACTGAGGGGGGGTTGGGTGAAAAACTGTTTTTT. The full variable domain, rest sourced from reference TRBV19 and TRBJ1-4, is DGGITQSPKYLFRKEGQNVTLSCEQNLNHDAMYWYRQDPGQGLRLIYYSQIVNDFQKGDIAEGYSVSREKKESFPLTVTSAQKNPTAFYLCASTTEGGLGEKLFFGSGTQLSVL.

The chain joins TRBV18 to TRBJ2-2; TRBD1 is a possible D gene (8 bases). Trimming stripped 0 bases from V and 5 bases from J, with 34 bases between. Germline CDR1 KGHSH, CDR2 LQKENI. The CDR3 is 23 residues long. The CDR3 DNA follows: TGTGCCAGCTCACCACCGTACAGGGGGGGGGCCTACGTCCGACAGGGGACAACCGGGGAGCTGTTTTTT. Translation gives CASSPPYRGGAYVRQGTTGELFF.

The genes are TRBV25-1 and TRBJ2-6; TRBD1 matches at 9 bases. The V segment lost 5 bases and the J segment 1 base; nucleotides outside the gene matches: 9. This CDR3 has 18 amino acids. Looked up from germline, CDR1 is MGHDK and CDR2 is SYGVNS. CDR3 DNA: TGTGCCAGCAGTCCCCGGGACAGGGTACCTTCTGGGGCCAACGTCCTGACTTTC. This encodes CASSPRDRVPSGANVLTF.

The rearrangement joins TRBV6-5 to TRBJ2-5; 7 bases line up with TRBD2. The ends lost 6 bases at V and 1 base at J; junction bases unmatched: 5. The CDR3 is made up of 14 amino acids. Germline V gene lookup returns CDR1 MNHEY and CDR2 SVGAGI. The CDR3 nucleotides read TGTGCCAGCAGCCCCGGACTAGGCCAAGAGACCCAGTACTTC. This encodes CASSPGLGQETQYF.